This TCR beta chain derives from a study of regulatory T cells in long-lasting Graves disease (TCRdb year 2021). Looking at the study overall: To count as having persistent Graves' disease, a patient had to have received antithyroid drug treatment for over 5 years with TSH receptor autoantibodies remaining persistently positive. Patients with persistent Graves' disease were compared with patients with newly diagnosed Graves' disease using TCR sequencing and RNA sequencing of peripheral blood. TCR sequencing covered 13 persistent and 20 newly diagnosed Graves' disease patients, approximately 33 samples in total. The study took place in China and was registered as a clinical trial. Persistent Graves' disease patients in the clinical cohort had taken antithyroid drugs for around 10 years on average. Points the paper makes about the study in general: A larger number of public clonotypes was shared among persistent patients (around 2,700) than among newly diagnosed patients (over 850). Peripheral blood alone was examined, since thyroid tissue, which constituted the primary lesion, could not be accessed. The authors acknowledged the small sample size as a limitation that may reduce accuracy. Compared with newly diagnosed patients, patients with persistent Graves' disease had lower TCR Shannon entropy and fewer highly expanded clones, which suggests clonal expansion. Sequencing and analysis were limited to the TCR beta chain. TRBV28, TRBJ1-2 and TRBJ2-5 were preferentially used in persistent disease, while TRBV20-1 and TRBJ2-1 were favored in newly diagnosed disease.

The CDR3, from cysteine to phenylalanine, totals 14 residues. Of all the DNA, just the CDR3 is kept, 42 bases in frame from base 1. V loses 5 bases, J loses 8 bases, and the germline ends lie 15 bases apart. The time point label of this sample denotes: persistent/refractory GD, antithyroid drugs over 5 years with positive TRAb. For both TCR sequencing and RNA sequencing, RNA was extracted from PBMCs using TRIzol. The diagnosis of Graves' disease was made according to American Thyroid Association guidelines. The patients came from an endocrinology department in Xi'an, China. Each patient gave 7 to 9.5 milliliters of peripheral blood, collected in an EDTA anticoagulant tube. Ficoll Paque Plus density gradient separation was used to isolate PBMCs, and no further T cell sorting was done. An Agilent 2100 Bioanalyzer and agarose gel were used to assess RNA quality, and a NanoDrop 2000 was used to measure RNA concentration.

Library prep was done by multiplex PCR. Sequencing instrument: Illumina HiSeq 4000. TCR beta libraries were built with iRepertoire HTBI primers and Arm-PCR amplification of CDR3 regions. Before sequencing, the PCR products underwent gel purification. In the original analysis: Gene usage analysis of CDR3 amino acid clonotypes relied on the roughly 67 TRBV and around 14 TRBJ segments identified across samples. COPE and FqMerger were used to merge the filtered high-quality paired reads into contigs. Contigs were aligned with BLAST to IMGT TRBV, TRBD and TRBJ reference genes, and CDR3 was defined per IMGT. Any clonotype with a frequency above 0.1% was classified as a highly expanded clone. Shannon entropy served as the measure of repertoire diversity, while the Gini coefficient captured V-J evenness. Public clonotypes were defined as clonotypes shared by more than one individual. TCRdb took the public reads, trimmed them with fastp at Q25, ran MiXCR for clone calling and kept in-frame beta chains. When rows share a CDR3 protein, they turn into one entry using the most common DNA and genes. The V and J calls here are based on TCRdb, not the publication. Across this sample there are 300,000 to 400,000 distinct CDR3 sequences, with about 18% seen only once. Together, the top ten hold less than 35% of the sample.

This clonotype was found many times. The antigen it recognizes is unknown. No base quality information exists; no much larger clone differs at one position. The sequence was obtained from a female donor with Graves disease. Sample: peripheral blood mononuclear cells (PBMCs), taken when the disease was refractory, from a patient treated with antithyroid drugs. The V and J genes are TRBV12-3 or TRBV12-4 and TRBJ1-4; the D gene is perhaps TRBD1, on 6 matching bases. The CDR3 has the sequence CASSLGQSSEKLFF. The DNA reads as follows: TGTGCCAGCAGTCTGGGACAATCATCAGAAAAACTGTTTTTT.